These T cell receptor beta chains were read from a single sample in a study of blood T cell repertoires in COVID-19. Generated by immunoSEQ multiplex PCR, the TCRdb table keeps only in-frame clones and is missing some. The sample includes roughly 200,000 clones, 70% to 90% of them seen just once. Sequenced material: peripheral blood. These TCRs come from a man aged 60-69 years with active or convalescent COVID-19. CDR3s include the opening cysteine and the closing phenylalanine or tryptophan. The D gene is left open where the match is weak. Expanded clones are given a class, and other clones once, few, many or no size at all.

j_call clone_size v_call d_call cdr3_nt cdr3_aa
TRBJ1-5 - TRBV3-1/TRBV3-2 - TGTGCCAGCAGCCAAGGACAGGCCAATCAGCCCCAGCATTTT CASSQGQANQPQHF
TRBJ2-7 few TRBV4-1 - TGCGCCAGCGCAATGTATCCGGGAATCATCGAGCAGTACTTC CASAMYPGIIEQYF
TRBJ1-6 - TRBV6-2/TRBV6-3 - TGTGCCAGCAGTTATATGAATTCACCCCTCCACTTT CASSYMNSPLHF
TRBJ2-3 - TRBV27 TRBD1 TGTGCCAGCAGTTTAGTTCCCAGGGGGCAAGATACGCAGTATTTT CASSLVPRGQDTQYF
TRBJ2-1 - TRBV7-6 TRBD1 TGTGCCAGCAGCTCTGGGGACAGGGTTAACTATGAGCAGTTCTTC CASSSGDRVNYEQFF
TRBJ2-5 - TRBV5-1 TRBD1 TGCGCCAGCAGCTTACAGACAGGGCAAGAGACCCAGTACTTC CASSLQTGQETQYF
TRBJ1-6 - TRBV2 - TGTGCCAGCAGCGCTCGCGTACCACCCCTCCACTTT CASSARVPPLHF
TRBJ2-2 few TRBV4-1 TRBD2 TGCGCCAGCAGCCCCTGGGAAGCGGGGAACGGGGAGCTGTTTTTT CASSPWEAGNGELFF
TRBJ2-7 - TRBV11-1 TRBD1 TGTGCCAGCAGTAAGACAGGGGCCGCCTACGAGCAGTACTTC CASSKTGAAYEQYF
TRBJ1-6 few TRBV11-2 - TGTGCCAGCAGCCAAAGTCGGACAACCAATTCACCCCTCCACTTT CASSQSRTTNSPLHF
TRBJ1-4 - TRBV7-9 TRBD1 TGTGCCAGCAGCTTAGTACGAGGGACAGAGAAGGAAAAACTGTTTTTT CASSLVRGTEKEKLFF
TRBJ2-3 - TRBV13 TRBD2 TGTGCCAGCAGGAGTAGCGGGGGCACAGATACGCAGTATTTT CASRSSGGTDTQYF
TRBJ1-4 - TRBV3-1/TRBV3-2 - TGTGCCAGCAGCCAAGGTCAGAAAAAACTGTTTTTT CASSQGQKKLFF
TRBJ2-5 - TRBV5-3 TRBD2 TGTGCCAGAAGATCGGGACTAGCGGGGAGAGAGACCCAGTACTTC CARRSGLAGRETQYF
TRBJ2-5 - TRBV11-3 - TGTGCCAGCAGCTTAGAGACCGGTACAGAGAAATTTCAAGAGACCCAGTACTTC CASSLETGTEKFQETQYF
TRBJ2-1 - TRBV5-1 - TGCGCCAGCAGCTTGGCCTGGGGAGATGAGCAGTTCTTC CASSLAWGDEQFF
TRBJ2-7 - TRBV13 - TGTGCCAGCAGCTTAGGCCCTGGAGATACCTACGAGCAGTACTTC CASSLGPGDTYEQYF
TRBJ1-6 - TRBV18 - TGTGCCAGCTCACCAGCGAAAAACTATAATTCACCCCTCCACTTT CASSPAKNYNSPLHF
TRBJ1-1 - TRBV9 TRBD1 TGTGCCAGCAGCGCCGGACAGGGAATGAACACTGAAGCTTTCTTT CASSAGQGMNTEAFF
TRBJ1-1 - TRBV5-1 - TGCGCCAGCAGCTTGGATGCAGGGATGAACACTGAAGCTTTCTTT CASSLDAGMNTEAFF
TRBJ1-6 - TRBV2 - TGTGCCACCTCCCCCAACAGGTGGAATTCACCCCTCCACTTT CATSPNRWNSPLHF
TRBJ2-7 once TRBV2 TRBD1 TGTGCCAGCAGCCAAGAGGGGGACAGGGCCTACGAGCAGTACTTC CASSQEGDRAYEQYF
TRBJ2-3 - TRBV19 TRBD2 TGTGCCAGTAGTATAGGGGCGGGGGGCCCAGATACGCAGTATTTT CASSIGAGGPDTQYF
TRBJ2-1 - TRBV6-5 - TGTGCCAGCAGTCCACAGGGTTTTGAGCAGTTCTTC CASSPQGFEQFF
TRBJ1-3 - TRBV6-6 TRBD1 TGTGCCAGCAGCTCCGGACAGGGGGCTGGAAACACCATATATTTT CASSSGQGAGNTIYF
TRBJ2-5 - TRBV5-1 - TGCGCCAGCAGCTTGGAACGGGGGCAAGAGACCCAGTACTTC CASSLERGQETQYF
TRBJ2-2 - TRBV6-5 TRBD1 TGTGCCAGCAGGACTGACAGGGCGGCCGGGGAGCTGTTTTTT CASRTDRAAGELFF
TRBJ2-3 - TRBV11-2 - TGTGCCAGCAGCCTATATAAGGGGAGCACAGATACGCAGTATTTT CASSLYKGSTDTQYF
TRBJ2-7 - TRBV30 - TGTGCCGGAAAACAGGGGGGGACCTACGAGCAGTACTTC CAGKQGGTYEQYF
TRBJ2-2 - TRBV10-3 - TGTGCCACCCAGGGTCTTACCGACACCGGGGAGCTGTTTTTT CATQGLTDTGELFF
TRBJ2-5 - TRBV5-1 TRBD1 TGCGCCAGCAGCCTTCGGACAGGGGTGGAGGAGACCCAGTACTTC CASSLRTGVEETQYF
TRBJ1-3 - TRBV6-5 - TGTGCCAGCAGTTACTCTAATCGGGAAAACACCATATATTTT CASSYSNRENTIYF
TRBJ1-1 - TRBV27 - TGTGCCAGCAGTCCTTTGGAGACCAACACTGAAGCTTTCTTT CASSPLETNTEAFF
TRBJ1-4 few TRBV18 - TGTGCCAGCTCACCGGAATCAGGGTTCAGTGAAAAACTGTTTTTT CASSPESGFSEKLFF
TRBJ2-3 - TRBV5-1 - TGCGCCAGCAACCCCGCGGCCTACAGCACAGATACGCAGTATTTT CASNPAAYSTDTQYF
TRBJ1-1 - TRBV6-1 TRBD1 TGTGCCAGCAGTGACCGGGGACAGGTGAGGAACACTGAAGCTTTCTTT CASSDRGQVRNTEAFF
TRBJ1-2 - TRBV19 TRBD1 TGTGCCAGTATGGACAGGGGGCGAGGTGACTATGGCTACACCTTC CASMDRGRGDYGYTF
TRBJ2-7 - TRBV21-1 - TGTGCCAGCAGCAAAGATAGACACTCCTACGAGCAGTACTTC CASSKDRHSYEQYF